The next 25 T cell receptor beta chains were all read from a single sample in a study of T-cell reconstitution after alpha-beta-depleted transplantation in children. Unique molecular identifiers featured in how the TCRbeta library was prepared. TCRdb ran MiXCR on the PCR reads and lists one entry per CDR3 protein. The sample carries about 200,000 distinct CDR3 sequences, 6.6% recorded once. The source material was PBMCs, sampled before TCRalphabeta/CD19-depleted stem cell transplant. These receptors were taken from a boy aged 2-9 years with acute lymphoblastic leukemia, due to receive a stem cell transplant.

This clonotype occurred many times. This chain links TRBV28 with TRBJ1-1; D may be TRBD1 (5 bases). The CDR3 is made up of 14 amino acids. Germline assignment: CDR1 MDHEN and CDR2 SYDVKM. Trimming shortened V by 5 bases and J by 4 bases, and 14 bases separated the two germline ends. The CDR3 sequence is CASSRQGYITEAFF. The CDR3 DNA follows: TGTGCCAGCAGTCGTCAGGGTTATATCACTGAAGCTTTCTTT. Supplemented by reference TRBV28 and TRBJ1-1, the full variable domain reads DVKVTQSSRYLVKRTGEKVFLECVQDMDHENMFWYRQDPGLGLRLIYFSYDVKMKEKGDIPEGYSVSREKKERFSLILESASTNQTSMYLCASSRQGYITEAFFGQGTRLTVV.

This clonotype was found a few times. The CDR3 spells CASSGAGTGNEQYF. The DNA of the CDR3 is TGTGCCAGCAGTGGAGCCGGGACAGGGAACGAGCAGTACTTC. This chain connects TRBV2 to TRBJ2-7; 9 bases agree with TRBD1. V shed 4 bases and J 5 bases; nucleotides not matched to a gene: 6. From germline, CDR1 is SNHLY and CDR2 FYNNEI. CDR3 size: 14 residues.

About this clonotype: One end of the junction fails to match germline, which may point to a read error. The V gene is TRBV28, the J gene TRBJ2-1, with 9 bases that match TRBD2. Germline CDR1 is MDHEN and CDR2 is SYDVKM. This CDR3 comprises 12 residues. The CDR3 region has the DNA TGCCTAGCGGGGAGCTCCTACAATGAGCAGTTCTTC. It encodes CLAGSSYNEQFF.

This clonotype came up a few times. V and J are TRBV5-5 and TRBJ2-3, with 9 bases that match TRBD2. The CDR3 is 16 residues long. The V gene's germline CDR1 is SGHKS and CDR2 YYEKEE (reference sequence). The V segment lost 2 bases and the J segment 5 bases; nucleotides outside the gene matches: 9. The CDR3 loop reads CASSLGGGGAVDTQYF. The DNA of the CDR3 is TGTGCCAGCAGCTTAGGAGGCGGGGGGGCCGTAGATACGCAGTATTTT.

Concerning this clonotype: Possible read error: a much larger clone is one base away. The chain combines TRBV3-1 with TRBJ1-3; no firm D call. The germline V gene has CDR1 LGHDT and CDR2 YNNKEL (reference sequence). CDR3 size: 14 residues. Trimming stripped 8 bases from V and 0 bases from J, with 11 bases between. CDR3 residues: CASCFDRSGNTIYF. The CDR3 DNA sequence: TGTGCCAGCTGTTTTGACCGCTCTGGAAACACCATATATTTT.

This clonotype was seen at least ten times. The chain uses TRBV30 and TRBJ2-3, with a possible D match to TRBD1 (6 bases). The CDR3 is 11 amino acids. Germline assignment: CDR1 GTSNPN and CDR2 SVGIG (reference sequence). Deletions cut 7 bases from V and 5 bases from J, with 10 bases between. The DNA for the CDR3 is TGTGCCTCATCAGGGGTAGATACGCAGTATTTT. It is translated as CASSGVDTQYF.

This clonotype has at least ten counts. This chain joins TRBV20-1 and TRBJ2-1, with TRBD2 as a possible D gene (5 bases). The CDR3 covers 12 residues. CDR1 is DFQATT, CDR2 SNEGSKA, per germline (reference sequence). V lost 6 bases to trimming and J lost 6 bases, with 12 bases between them. DNA for the CDR3: TGCAGTGCCATGGGCGGACTCAATGAGCAGTTCTTC. The encoded protein is CSAMGGLNEQFF.

This clonotype showed up many times. V is TRBV3-1 and J is TRBJ2-7; no clear D gene. Germline assignment: CDR1 LGHDT and CDR2 YNNKEL (reference sequence). The CDR3 has 13 residues. V dropped 3 bases and J dropped 0 bases, with 6 bases sitting between them. CDR3 bases: TGTGCCAGCAGCCATGGAGACTCCTACGAGCAGTACTTC. The encoded protein is CASSHGDSYEQYF.

This clonotype has only a few counts. The genes are TRBV7-2 and TRBJ2-3; 7 positions agree with TRBD2. CDR1 and CDR2 (germline): SGHTA, FQGNSA. V dropped 5 bases and J dropped 1; count of bases not matched to a gene: 9. CDR3 length: 16 amino acids. The CDR3 nucleotides are TGTGCCAGCAGCAGTTTTTTACGGGGGGGCACAGATACGCAGTATTTT. This codes for CASSSFLRGGTDTQYF.

In its sample, this clonotype was seen many times. The chain combines TRBV7-9 with TRBJ2-2, with D perhaps given as TRBD1 or TRBD2 (5 bases each). Trimming took 5 bases from V and 0 from J, leaving 13 bases between them. CDR3 size: 16 residues. Germline CDR1 and CDR2: SEHNR and FQNEAQ (reference sequence). This chain's CDR3 is CASSTTGTANTGELFF. CDR3 in DNA: TGTGCCAGCAGCACAACCGGGACGGCGAACACCGGGGAGCTGTTTTTT.

The V gene is TRBV12-3 or TRBV12-4, the J gene TRBJ1-5, with 8 bases identical to TRBD1. The trim removed 6 bases at V and 3 bases at J, leaving 7 bases unmatched. The length of the CDR3 is 15 residues. CDR3 sequence reads: CASSPDREANQPQHF. For the CDR3, the DNA is TGTGCCAGCAGCCCGGACAGGGAGGCCAATCAGCCCCAGCATTTT.

This clonotype was seen ten or more times. The chain couples TRBV10-3 to TRBJ2-7, with a possible D match to TRBD1 (6 bases). Germline V gene sequence: CDR1 ENHRY, CDR2 SYGVKD. The CDR3 is 13 residues long. V gave up 6 bases and J gave up 4 bases, with 13 bases separating them. The CDR3 DNA follows: TGTGCCATCAGGACAGGTCAGCAGTACGAGCAGTACTTC. Translation gives CAIRTGQQYEQYF.

The chain combines TRBV20-1 with TRBJ1-2; D possibly corresponds to TRBD1 (5 bases). Germline V gene sequence: CDR1 DFQATT, CDR2 SNEGSKA (reference sequence). V lost 0 bases and J 2 bases, leaving 13 bases between the germline ends. This CDR3 has 15 amino acids. The CDR3 sequence: CSARDAGGANYGYTF. The CDR3 DNA reads TGCAGTGCTAGAGATGCTGGCGGGGCAAACTATGGCTACACCTTC.

This clonotype was seen ten or more times. The genes are TRBV2 and TRBJ2-7; the D is unclear. The CDR3 spans 11 residues. V gave up 5 bases and J gave up 2 bases, with 4 bases separating them. Germline values: CDR1 SNHLY, CDR2 FYNNEI. CDR3 in amino acids: CASSKTYEQYF. DNA of the CDR3: TGTGCCAGCAGTAAAACCTACGAGCAGTACTTC.

This clonotype appeared many times. The chain couples TRBV10-3 to TRBJ2-5; TRBD2 aligns across 10 bases. The CDR3 contains 16 residues. CDR1 ENHRY and CDR2 SYGVKD come from the germline V gene. The V segment lost 2 bases and the J segment 5 bases; nucleotides outside the gene matches: 8. CDR3 residues: CAISELRLAGEETQYF. The CDR3 nucleotides are TGTGCCATCAGTGAGCTCCGGCTAGCGGGAGAGGAGACCCAGTACTTC.

This clonotype was observed many times. The rearrangement joins TRBV28 to TRBJ2-7; 7 bases line up with TRBD1. The CDR3 spans 12 residues. Trimming cost V 5 bases and J 3 bases; bases outside gene matches: 1. Germline CDR1 is MDHEN and CDR2 is SYDVKM. CDR3 sequence reads: CASSRTGYEQYF. Written as DNA, the CDR3 is TGTGCCAGCAGTCGGACAGGCTACGAGCAGTACTTC.

This clonotype was detected many times. The chain combines TRBV20-1 with TRBJ1-2, with TRBD1 as a possible D gene (6 bases). CDR3 length: 14 amino acids. V gave up 7 bases and J gave up 7 bases, with 22 bases separating them. Germline CDR1 DFQATT, CDR2 SNEGSKA (reference sequence). Written as DNA, the CDR3 is TGCAGTGGGTCTGCTTTTAGGGGGGCTGGTGGCTACACCTTC. This encodes CSGSAFRGAGGYTF.

In its sample, this clonotype was seen many times. This chain links TRBV27 with TRBJ2-7; D is perhaps TRBD1 (6 bases). V lost 6 bases to trimming and J lost 4 bases, with 16 bases between them. The CDR3 length is 14 residues. CDR1 MNHEY and CDR2 SMNVEV come from the germline V gene (reference sequence). CDR3 nucleotide sequence: TGTGCCAGCAGCTCCAGGGGCCTTTTGTACGAGCAGTACTTC. Its protein product is CASSSRGLLYEQYF.

This clonotype showed up just once. The conserved phenylalanine or tryptophan is not found at the CDR3 terminus, so this likely reflects a read error. CDR3 DNA sequence: TGTGCCAGCAGTCTAGATCCGGGTGACGAGCAGTACCTC. It specifies CASSLDPGDEQYL. The chain combines TRBV7-9 with TRBJ2-7; D not certain. Looked up from germline, CDR1 is SEHNR and CDR2 is FQNEAQ (reference sequence). V lost 6 bases to trimming and J lost 5 bases, with 14 bases between them. This CDR3 is 13 amino acids long.

This clonotype was observed at least ten times. V usage is TRBV6-2 or TRBV6-3 and J usage is TRBJ2-5, with 7 bases lining up with TRBD2. Germline CDR1 MNHEY, CDR2 SVGEGT. V shed 4 bases and J 4 bases; nucleotides not matched to a gene: 6. The CDR3 is made up of 14 amino acids. The chain's CDR3 is CASSWGGTSETQYF. The DNA for the CDR3 is TGTGCCAGCAGTTGGGGGGGGACTTCAGAGACCCAGTACTTC.

This clonotype showed up many times. The chain couples TRBV27 to TRBJ2-1; the match to TRBD2 covers 9 bases. CDR1 and CDR2 from the germline V gene are MNHEY and SMNVEV (reference sequence). The length of the CDR3 is 15 residues. The V segment lost 4 bases and the J segment 5 bases; nucleotides outside the gene matches: 6. CDR3 region: CASSSRLADNNEQFF. CDR3 DNA sequence: TGTGCCAGCAGTTCCCGACTAGCGGACAACAATGAGCAGTTCTTC.

This clonotype came up a few times. A much larger clone lies one base from this, so it may be a read error. This likely comes from a read error, as the CDR3 has no conserved phenylalanine or tryptophan at its end. The DNA is left out, because the CDR3 cannot be placed on it with certainty; the CDR3 is given as TCRdb lists it. J is TRBJ1-5 and V is TRBV21-1; TRBD1 is the table's D call, not checked against the DNA. TRBV21-1 is classified as a pseudogene. The CDR3 sequence runs 14 residues, both termini included. The CDR3 reads CASSNRGRNQPQHS.

The chain links TRBV20-1 to TRBJ2-7; no clear D gene. This CDR3 comprises 11 residues. Germline V gives CDR1 DFQATT, CDR2 SNEGSKA (reference sequence). Deletions cut 5 bases from V and 4 bases from J, with 9 bases between. Here the CDR3 DNA reads TGCAGTGCTTTAACTGGGTACGAGCAGTACTTC. Its translation is CSALTGYEQYF.

This clonotype has ten or more counts. This rearrangement joins TRBV28 to TRBJ2-1; TRBD1 matches at 9 bases. Per germline, CDR1 MDHEN and CDR2 SYDVKM. The CDR3 is 15 residues long. V lost 5 bases to trimming and J lost 9 bases; unmatched junction nucleotides: 11. DNA for the CDR3: TGTGCCAGCAGTGGAAAACAGGGGGCAGTTAGTGAGCAGTTCTTC. Its protein is CASSGKQGAVSEQFF.

This clonotype came up many times. The rearrangement links TRBV28 to TRBJ2-7; D gene uncertain. This CDR3 contains 14 residues. Germline CDR1 and CDR2: MDHEN and SYDVKM. Trimming removed 4 bases from V and 0 bases from J, with 10 bases in between. DNA of the CDR3: TGTGCCAGCAGTTCCGTCTCTGTCTCCTACGAGCAGTACTTC. Its protein is CASSSVSVSYEQYF.